The clone carrying this T cell receptor (beta chain) was counted at least ten times. CDR3 length: 16 amino acids. Germline lookup yields CDR1 SGHRS and CDR2 YFSETQ. Trimming removed 0 bases from V and 4 bases from J; junction bases left unmatched: 9. TCRdb called the 5' RACE reads again in MiXCR, with one record for every CDR3 protein. In the table there are 55,000 to 75,000 distinct CDR3 sequences, 6% to 8.5% of which are singletons. The source of the sample is a study of early T cells in non-severe SARS-CoV-2 infection. Study-wide context: Chains were not paired, and sequencing was done on bulk RNA from unsorted whole blood.

V gene TRBV5-1 combines with J gene TRBJ2-7, with TRBD2 matching over 8 bases. The sample taken for sequencing was whole blood. This TCR was recovered from an adult who was a healthcare worker with PCR-confirmed SARS-CoV-2 infection or an uninfected control (not recorded which). Here the CDR3 reads CASSLGIAREGYEQYF. In DNA, the CDR3 is TGCGCCAGCAGCTTGGGGATTGCCCGGGAGGGGTACGAGCAGTACTTC.